The 30 T cell receptor beta chains listed next were all sequenced from one sample in a study of follicular helper T cells after annual influenza vaccination. Time point reported: 2015-2016 season, pre-vaccination. Libraries were prepared by immunoSEQ multiplex PCR; TCRdb keeps only in-frame clonotypes and omits some of them. Among fewer than 7,500 clones listed, 65% to 90% were seen once. The sequencing used CXCR5+ CD38- circulating T follicular helper cells from blood, collected on the day of influenza vaccination. Stated subset: circulating Tfh, non-naive CD4+CXCR5+PD-1+ (ICOS+CD38+ or ICOS-CD38-). The receptors shown here come from an adult who received the influenza vaccine.

This clone came up once. The gene calls are TRBV30 and TRBJ2-5, with 7 bases that match TRBD1. Germline V gene data show CDR1 as GTSNPN and CDR2 as SVGIG (reference sequence). The CDR3 extends over 14 amino acids. After removal of 3 bases from V and 4 bases from J, the junction contained 8 bases not matched to a gene. The DNA for the CDR3 is TGTGCCTGGAGGACAGGGTTTTGGGGAGAGACCCAGTACTTC. Its translation: CAWRTGFWGETQYF. The full variable domain, rest sourced from reference TRBV30 and TRBJ2-5, is SQTIHQWPATLVQPVGSPLSLECTVEGTSNPNLYWYRQAAGRGLQLLFYSVGIGQISSEVPQNLSASRPQDRQFILSSKKLLLSDSGFYLCAWRTGFWGETQYFGPGTRLLVL.

In its sample, this clone was seen once. The gene calls are TRBV15 and TRBJ2-3; 10 nucleotides agree with TRBD2. Trimming at V came to 5 bases and at J to 8 bases, leaving 10 bases not matched to a gene. The CDR3 extends over 15 amino acids. Germline assignment: CDR1 LNHNV and CDR2 YYDKDF (reference sequence). CDR3 sequence (DNA): TGTGCCACCAGCCCGCACCTAGCGGGAGTGTCTACGCAGTATTTT. Its protein is CATSPHLAGVSTQYF.

The CDR3 spells CASTMTSGTANTGELFF. DNA of the CDR3: TGTGCCAGTACTATGACTAGCGGAACCGCGAACACCGGGGAGCTGTTTTTT. This rearrangement joins TRBV19 to TRBJ2-2; 9 bases are shared with TRBD2. The V and J ends lost 7 bases and 0 bases, in that order; junction bases with no gene match: 9. The CDR3 covers 17 residues. Germline lookup yields CDR1 LNHDA and CDR2 SQIVND (reference sequence).

This clone has only a few counts. V usage is TRBV27 and J usage is TRBJ2-7; 9 bases map to TRBD1. The V gene's germline CDR1 is MNHEY and CDR2 SMNVEV (reference sequence). The CDR3 totals 17 residues. V lost 5 bases to trimming and J lost 7 bases; unmatched junction nucleotides: 18. This chain's CDR3 is CASSAQTGGGRGREQYF. The CDR3 DNA sequence: TGTGCCAGCAGTGCCCAGACAGGGGGTGGAAGAGGACGAGAGCAGTACTTC.

This sequence joins TRBV19 and TRBJ2-2; 10 bases map to TRBD1. The CDR3 has 16 amino acids. Germline CDR1 is LNHDA and CDR2 is SQIVND (reference sequence). After removal of 6 bases from V and 7 bases from J, the junction contained 11 bases not matched to a gene. In nucleotides, the CDR3 is TGTGCCAGTAGCCCACGACAGGGGGCTGCCGACGGGGAGCTGTTTTTT. This translates into CASSPRQGAADGELFF.

The chain joins TRBV15 to TRBJ2-1, with TRBD1 matching over 9 bases. The V and J ends lost 1 base and 5 bases, in that order; junction bases with no gene match: 9. The CDR3 is made up of 17 amino acids. The V gene's germline CDR1 is LNHNV and CDR2 YYDKDF (reference sequence). This chain's CDR3 is CATSRGGTGTKDNEQFF. For the CDR3, the DNA is TGTGCCACCAGCAGAGGGGGGACAGGGACTAAGGACAATGAGCAGTTCTTC.

V is TRBV6-1 and J is TRBJ2-5; D is ambiguous. Looked up from germline, CDR1 is MNHNS and CDR2 is SASEGT. Trimming removed 7 bases from V and 4 bases from J, with 10 bases in between. The length of the CDR3 is 12 residues. The CDR3 DNA reads as TGTGCCAGCACCCCCGAGAGAGAGACCCAGTACTTC. It codes for CASTPERETQYF.

The chain uses TRBV19 and TRBJ2-7; D possibly matches TRBD1 or TRBD2 (5 bases each). From germline, CDR1 is LNHDA and CDR2 SQIVND (reference sequence). V lost 5 bases and J 3 bases, leaving 17 bases between the germline ends. The CDR3 covers 15 residues. The CDR3 protein is CASSVKGENFYEQYF. The CDR3 DNA follows: TGTGCCAGTAGTGTAAAAGGGGAGAACTTCTACGAGCAGTACTTC. Variable domain in full (rest from reference TRBV19 and TRBJ2-7): DGGITQSPKYLFRKEGQNVTLSCEQNLNHDAMYWYRQDPGQGLRLIYYSQIVNDFQKGDIAEGYSVSREKKESFPLTVTSAQKNPTAFYLCASSVKGENFYEQYFGPGTRLTVT.

The chain joins TRBV28 to TRBJ1-2, with D perhaps matching TRBD1 (5 bases). The V end was cut by 6 bases, the J end by 14 bases, with 16 bases between. The CDR3 is 11 residues long. Germline CDR1 MDHEN, CDR2 SYDVKM. CDR3 nucleotide sequence: TGTGCCAGCAGACTATCACAAGGGGTTACCTTC. Amino acid sequence: CASRLSQGVTF.

The genes are TRBV5-4 and TRBJ2-5, with no clear D. Trimming pared 4 bases from V and 5 bases from J, leaving 12 bases between. CDR1 and CDR2 from the germline V gene are SGHNT and YYREEE (reference sequence). The CDR3 is made up of 13 amino acids. CDR3: CASSLRARETQYF. The CDR3 DNA sequence: TGTGCCAGCAGCCTACGCGCCCGGGAGACCCAGTACTTC.

The CDR3 is CASSLVYTYEQYF. The CDR3 DNA is TGTGCCAGCAGCCTAGTCTATACCTACGAGCAGTACTTC. V is TRBV7-2 and J is TRBJ2-7, with D unclear. Germline V gene data show CDR1 as SGHTA and CDR2 as FQGNSA. Trimming pared 5 bases from V and 2 bases from J, leaving 10 bases between. The CDR3 length is 13 residues.

The sample holds one count of this clone. The CDR3 coding sequence is TGCGCCAGCAGCCCGAAAAAGGGGGACAGGGGCCACACTGAAGCTTTCTTT. Its protein product is CASSPKKGDRGHTEAFF. V is TRBV4-1 and J is TRBJ1-1, with 10 bases lining up with TRBD1. CDR1 and CDR2 from the germline V gene are MGHRA and YSYEKL. Losses at the gene ends were 4 bases for V and 3 bases for J; bases not matched to a gene: 11. The CDR3 loop spans 17 amino acids.

J is TRBJ2-2 and V is TRBV7-6; maybe TRBD2 (5 bases). The germline gives CDR1 SGHVS, CDR2 FNYEAQ. V was pared by 5 bases and J by 5 bases, with 18 bases between. The CDR3 is 16 residues long. CDR3 protein: CASSLGGRGGTGELFF. CDR3 DNA: TGTGCCAGCAGCCTGGGTGGCCGGGGTGGGACCGGGGAGCTGTTTTTT.

J is TRBJ1-1 and V is TRBV28; D possibly corresponds to TRBD1 (6 bases). Germline-derived CDR1 and CDR2 are MDHEN and SYDVKM. V lost 3 bases to trimming and J lost 9 bases, with 11 bases between them. The CDR3 totals 12 residues. The chain's CDR3 is CASSLGTQKAFF. For the CDR3, the DNA is TGTGCCAGCAGTTTGGGGACACAAAAAGCTTTCTTT.

In DNA form, the CDR3 reads TGTGCCAGCAGCCCGGACCCTAACTATGGCTACACCTTC. Translated, it gives CASSPDPNYGYTF. The chain is built from TRBV11-2 and TRBJ1-2; D not resolved. The germline V gene encodes CDR1 SGHAT and CDR2 FQNNGV. Deletions cut 5 bases from V and 0 bases from J, with 7 bases between. The CDR3 has 13 residues.

CDR3 DNA sequence: TGTGCCTGGGGAGCGGGAGTGAGCAATGAGCAGTTCTTC. This sequence encodes CAWGAGVSNEQFF. The J gene is TRBJ2-1, the V gene TRBV30, with TRBD2 matching 8 bases. The germline gives CDR1 GTSNPN, CDR2 SVGIG (reference sequence). The CDR3 length is 13 residues. The junction had 6 bases not matched to a gene; V was cut back by 5 bases and J by 6 bases.

The sample holds a few counts of this clone. The chain has TRBV30 and TRBJ1-1; unclear D gene. This CDR3 has 13 amino acids. Germline V CDR1 and CDR2: GTSNPN, SVGIG (reference sequence). The V gene lost 4 bases and the J gene lost 1 base, with 10 bases spanning the gap. CDR3 residues: CAWTLPGNTEAFF. The CDR3 nucleotides read TGTGCCTGGACTCTCCCTGGGAACACTGAAGCTTTCTTT.

This clone was detected once. The chain joins TRBV28 to TRBJ2-2; no clear D. Trimming pared 7 bases from V and 4 bases from J, leaving 16 bases between. The CDR3 has 15 amino acids. Germline CDR1 reads MDHEN; CDR2 reads SYDVKM. CDR3 in amino acids: CASNTIRPATGELFF. In DNA form, the CDR3 reads TGTGCCAGCAATACTATAAGACCAGCCACCGGGGAGCTGTTTTTT. Combining the CDR3 with reference TRBV28 and TRBJ2-2 gives the whole variable domain DVKVTQSSRYLVKRTGEKVFLECVQDMDHENMFWYRQDPGLGLRLIYFSYDVKMKEKGDIPEGYSVSREKKERFSLILESASTNQTSMYLCASNTIRPATGELFFGEGSRLTVL.

CDR3 amino acids: CASSLDSGSAYEQYF. The CDR3 DNA reads as TGCGCCAGCAGCTTGGATAGCGGGAGCGCCTACGAGCAGTACTTC. This chain connects TRBV5-1 to TRBJ2-7, with 9 bases matching TRBD2. This CDR3 has 15 residues. The V gene's germline CDR1 is SGHRS and CDR2 YFSETQ. Germline trimming cut 0 bases from V and 2 bases from J; bases unmatched to any gene: 3. Complete variable domain (other parts from reference TRBV5-1 and TRBJ2-7): KAGVTQTPRYLIKTRGQQVTLSCSPISGHRSVSWYQQTPGQGLQFLFEYFSETQRNKGNFPGRFSGRQFSNSRSEMNVSTLELGDSALYLCASSLDSGSAYEQYFGPGTRLTVT.

CDR3 in DNA: TGTGCCAGCAGGGAAAATACGGTCGGGGGACAACCCCAGCATTTT. Translation gives CASRENTVGGQPQHF. The chain links TRBV6-1 to TRBJ1-5; maybe TRBD1 (6 bases). CDR1 is MNHNS and CDR2 is SASEGT in the germline V gene. The V end lost 6 bases, the J end lost 10 bases, and 22 bases lay between the germline ends. There are 15 residues in the CDR3.

The chain uses TRBV18 and TRBJ1-5, with D perhaps TRBD1 (5 bases). This CDR3 has 16 residues. The germline V gene encodes CDR1 KGHSH and CDR2 LQKENI. V lost 2 bases to trimming and J lost 1 base, with 12 bases between them. The CDR3 is CASSPIPGGSNQPQHF. The CDR3 DNA reads TGTGCCAGCTCACCAATCCCCGGGGGAAGCAATCAGCCCCAGCATTTT.

The chain combines TRBV11-3 with TRBJ2-5; TRBD1 aligns across 7 bases. V was clipped by 5 bases and J by 5 bases; unmatched bases: 11. The CDR3 is 15 amino acids. Per germline, CDR1 SGHNT and CDR2 YENEEA. The CDR3 nucleotides read TGTGCCAGCAGCCACCGACAGGGCGGCGGTGAGACCCAGTACTTC. Amino acid sequence: CASSHRQGGGETQYF.

This clone showed up just a few times. The V call is TRBV7-8, the J call TRBJ1-5, with a weak D call TRBD1 (6 bases). This CDR3 is built from 13 residues. Germline values: CDR1 SGHVS, CDR2 FQNEAQ. V was trimmed by 4 bases and J by 2 bases, leaving 6 bases between them. The CDR3 loop is CASSSGGNQPQHF. The CDR3 coding sequence is TGTGCCAGCAGCTCAGGGGGCAATCAGCCCCAGCATTTT.

The chain carries TRBV5-1 and TRBJ1-2; 7 bases map to TRBD1. Losses at the gene ends were 2 bases for V and 1 base for J; bases not matched to a gene: 11. The CDR3 sequence is 17 residues long. Germline V lookup: CDR1 SGHRS, CDR2 YFSETQ. The CDR3 loop reads CASSFKPGTANNYGYTF. The CDR3 DNA is TGCGCCAGCAGCTTCAAACCGGGGACAGCAAATAACTATGGCTACACCTTC.

The rearrangement links TRBV10-3 to TRBJ2-5; 7 bases match TRBD2. J lost 5 bases, V lost 4 bases, and 4 bases had no gene match. This CDR3 comprises 13 residues. Germline-derived CDR1 and CDR2 are ENHRY and SYGVKD. In DNA form, the CDR3 reads TGTGCCATCAGTGGAGGGCGGGGGGAGACCCAGTACTTC. It encodes CAISGGRGETQYF.

In DNA, the CDR3 is TGTGCCACCTCACAGGGGGCGAAAGTGGGGGAGCTGTTTTTT. It encodes CATSQGAKVGELFF. This chain links TRBV6-4 with TRBJ2-2; TRBD1 aligns across 9 bases. From germline, CDR1 is MRHNA and CDR2 SNTAGT. V dropped 10 bases and J dropped 8; count of bases not matched to a gene: 11. The CDR3 has 14 amino acids.

The chain employs TRBV27 and TRBJ2-1; 9 nucleotides align to TRBD2. The CDR3 contains 17 residues. V was clipped by 6 bases and J by 4 bases; unmatched bases: 13. Germline CDR1 reads MNHEY; CDR2 reads SMNVEV (reference sequence). CDR3 DNA: TGTGCCAGCAGCTCAAAGGGACTAGCAGTACCGTACAATGAGCAGTTCTTC. This sequence encodes CASSSKGLAVPYNEQFF.

V usage is TRBV29-1 and J usage is TRBJ1-1; TRBD1 agrees at 7 bases. The CDR3 consists of 15 residues. Trimming removed 6 bases from V and 1 base from J; junction bases left unmatched: 11. Germline loops: CDR1 SQVTM, CDR2 ANQGSEA. CDR3 sequence: CSVPSLQGRNTEAFF. CDR3 nucleotides: TGCAGCGTCCCATCCCTACAGGGGCGGAACACTGAAGCTTTCTTT.

The rearrangement joins TRBV7-8 to TRBJ1-2; possibly TRBD1 for D (6 bases). Germline CDR1 SGHVS, CDR2 FQNEAQ. The germline V and J ends were trimmed by 5 bases and 4 bases, with 14 bases remaining between them. The CDR3 covers 14 residues. CDR3 amino acids: CASSSPPGAYGYTF. The CDR3 bases are TGTGCCAGCAGCAGCCCCCCAGGGGCCTATGGCTACACCTTC.

The rearrangement uses TRBV30 and TRBJ2-5; possibly TRBD1 for D (5 bases). Trimming cost V 3 bases and J 4 bases, with 9 bases left between them. CDR1 is GTSNPN and CDR2 is SVGIG in the germline V gene (reference sequence). There are 12 residues in the CDR3. The CDR3 reads CAWSRTLETQYF. CDR3 DNA: TGTGCCTGGAGCCGGACACTAGAGACCCAGTACTTC.